This T cell receptor beta chain was sequenced for a study of blood T cell repertoires in COVID-19. Whole-study context: Samples came from the United States, Italy and Spain, spanning acute and convalescent COVID-19. Nucleic acid was either cDNA or gDNA, and it came from T cells, B-cell-depleted T cells, or PBMCs.

With 4 bases clipped from V and 8 bases from J, the junction kept 13 bases outside the gene matches. CDR1 is LGHDT and CDR2 is YNNKEL in the germline V gene (reference sequence). This CDR3 contains 16 residues. As processed by the authors: Quantification of nucleated cells was approximated via reference gene primer amplification. The table came from immunoSEQ multiplex PCR; TCRdb's copy has only in-frame clones and leaves some out. V and J calls and clone size come straight from that table; D and trimming were deduced from the DNA. The profile shows roughly 49,000 clones, 68% of them singletons. The genes are TRBV3-1 (or the pseudogene TRBV3-2) and TRBJ2-1; 8 bases fit TRBD2. Sample: peripheral blood. The sequence derives from an older woman with acute or convalescent COVID-19. Here the CDR3 DNA reads TGTGCCAGCAGCCGGTCAGCAGCGGGAGTTTTGGATGAGCAGTTCTTC. It yields the protein CASSRSAAGVLDEQFF.